This TCR beta chain stems from a study of blood T cell repertoires in COVID-19. The wider study: Researchers got acute and convalescent COVID-19 samples from the United States, Italy and Spain. In each case, the material was cDNA or gDNA derived from T cells, B-cell-depleted T cells, or PBMCs.

CDR3 length: 12 amino acids. The ends were cut back, 2 bases at V and 5 bases at J, with 6 bases in the middle. The germline V gene encodes CDR1 MNHNS and CDR2 SASEGT. In the original workflow: It was from reference gene primer amplification that nucleated cell counts were estimated. Measured with immunoSEQ multiplex PCR; TCRdb has only the in-frame clones, and not every one. V, J and clone size were drawn from that table, and D and trimming were deduced from the DNA. The sample yields tens of thousands of clones, approximately 80% seen once. The TCR originated in an older woman with acute or convalescent COVID-19. What was sequenced was peripheral blood. V gene TRBV6-1 combines with J gene TRBJ1-2; D is unresolved. Here the CDR3 reads CASSERRYGYTF. CDR3 DNA: TGTGCCAGCAGTGAACGGAGGTATGGCTACACCTTC.